A single sample gave rise to the 20 T cell receptor beta chains below, sequenced in a study of blood T cell repertoires in COVID-19. Clones were sequenced by immunoSEQ multiplex PCR, and TCRdb holds only the in-frame ones, with some missing. The sample shows 25,000 to 35,000 clones, about 84% of them seen only once. Sequencing was carried out using peripheral blood. These receptors were collected from a woman aged 80 or over with acute or convalescent COVID-19.

The V and J genes are TRBV9 and TRBJ1-2; 9 bases align to TRBD1. The CDR3 runs to 15 residues. Germline trimming cut 0 bases from V and 8 bases from J; bases unmatched to any gene: 8. Germline CDR1 SGDLS, CDR2 YYNGEE. This chain's CDR3 is CASSVDGGTGLGYTF. DNA for the CDR3: TGTGCCAGCAGCGTAGATGGTGGGACAGGGTTGGGCTACACCTTC.

The chain links TRBV21-1 to TRBJ2-7; the D segment call TRBD2 is taken from the table without a DNA check. TRBV21-1 is marked as a pseudogene. The CDR3 is 15 amino acids. The CDR3 nucleotides are TGTGCCAGCAGCAACCCCCGGGATATCTTGCACGAGCAGTACTTC. As protein: CASSNPRDILHEQYF.

The chain links TRBV28 to TRBJ1-6; 7 positions match TRBD1. Germline V gene lookup returns CDR1 MDHEN and CDR2 SYDVKM. This CDR3 is built from 15 residues. The junction had 12 bases not matched to a gene; V was cut back by 5 bases and J by 11 bases. Written as DNA, the CDR3 is TGTGCCAGCAGTCCCTCGACAGGGAAATGGCCACCCCTCCACTTT. The encoded protein is CASSPSTGKWPPLHF.

V usage is TRBV7-9 and J usage is TRBJ1-4, with D possibly matching TRBD1 (5 bases). The CDR3 covers 15 residues. Germline loops: CDR1 SEHNR, CDR2 FQNEAQ (reference sequence). Trimming left V 0 bases short and J 8 bases short, with 13 bases between. CDR3 amino acids: CASSLAADSGEKLFF. Here the CDR3 DNA reads TGTGCCAGCAGCTTAGCAGCTGACAGTGGAGAAAAACTGTTTTTT.

The gene calls are TRBV19 and TRBJ2-3; D call uncertain. Deletions cut 5 bases from V and 5 bases from J, with 11 bases between. This CDR3 spans 13 amino acids. Germline CDR1 is LNHDA and CDR2 is SQIVND (reference sequence). In DNA, the CDR3 is TGTGCCAGTAGTCCGGGTGGTGTAGATACGCAGTATTTT. It specifies CASSPGGVDTQYF.

V and J are TRBV5-4 and TRBJ1-1, with D uncertain. The V and J ends lost 4 bases and 1 base respectively, with 8 bases between them. The germline gives CDR1 SGHNT, CDR2 YYREEE (reference sequence). The CDR3 is made up of 13 amino acids. CDR3 coding DNA: TGTGCCAGCAGCGCTGGGCCGAACACTGAAGCTTTCTTT. Its protein product is CASSAGPNTEAFF.

V usage is TRBV5-5 and J usage is TRBJ2-7, with D tentatively TRBD1 (5 bases). The CDR3 spans 14 residues. Trimming cost V 0 bases and J 1 base, with 8 bases left between them. Germline V gives CDR1 SGHKS, CDR2 YYEKEE (reference sequence). CDR3 nucleotide sequence: TGTGCCAGCAGCTTGGCCTGGACATCCTACGAGCAGTACTTC. This sequence encodes CASSLAWTSYEQYF.

The chain carries TRBV7-9 and TRBJ2-2; 7 bases align to TRBD1. The CDR3 extends over 14 amino acids. The germline CDR1 and CDR2 sequences are SEHNR and FQNEAQ (reference sequence). Trimming cost V 8 bases and J 1 base; bases outside gene matches: 4. The CDR3 loop reads CASVRTGNTGELFF. The CDR3 DNA reads TGTGCCAGCGTAAGGACAGGGAACACCGGGGAGCTGTTTTTT.

A single count supports this clone. The chain combines TRBV6-5 with TRBJ1-1, with 9 bases identical to TRBD1. Germline values: CDR1 MNHEY, CDR2 SVGAGI. Trimming removed 6 bases from V and 1 base from J; junction bases left unmatched: 6. CDR3 size: 15 residues. The CDR3 loop reads CASRTTGGPNTEAFF. CDR3 coding DNA: TGTGCCAGCAGAACAACAGGGGGCCCGAACACTGAAGCTTTCTTT.

V usage is TRBV7-2 and J usage is TRBJ2-3; 10 bases map to TRBD2. The CDR3 consists of 16 residues. The J segment lost 5 bases and the V segment lost 4 bases, leaving 9 bases of the junction unmatched. Germline V gene sequence: CDR1 SGHTA, CDR2 FQGNSA. The CDR3 sequence is CASSSPSGSGGDTQYF. CDR3 DNA: TGTGCCAGCAGCTCCCCTAGCGGGAGTGGGGGAGATACGCAGTATTTT.

J is TRBJ2-3 and V is TRBV28, with 7 bases identical to TRBD2. Germline-derived CDR1 and CDR2 are MDHEN and SYDVKM. J lost 3 bases, V lost 7 bases, and 16 bases had no gene match. The CDR3 has 17 amino acids. CDR3 nucleotides: TGTGCCAGCACTGGGGACTACCTTTCCCCACTTACAGATACGCAGTATTTT. Its translation is CASTGDYLSPLTDTQYF. The full variable domain, with the rest looked up from reference TRBV28 and TRBJ2-3, is DVKVTQSSRYLVKRTGEKVFLECVQDMDHENMFWYRQDPGLGLRLIYFSYDVKMKEKGDIPEGYSVSREKKERFSLILESASTNQTSMYLCASTGDYLSPLTDTQYFGPGTRLTVL.

The V call is TRBV7-8, the J call TRBJ2-7, with a possible D match to TRBD2 (5 bases). Germline CDR1 and CDR2: SGHVS and FQNEAQ. Deletions cut 0 bases from V and 7 bases from J, with 7 bases between. CDR3 length: 12 amino acids. CDR3 region: CASSLAPGEQYF. CDR3 DNA: TGTGCCAGCAGCTTAGCGCCGGGGGAGCAGTACTTC.

The CDR3 region has the DNA TGTGCCAGCAGCCCGACAGGGGGTTACACCGGGGAGCTGTTTTTT. Residues: CASSPTGGYTGELFF. V is TRBV5-4 and J is TRBJ2-2, with 9 bases identical to TRBD1. V lost 4 bases, J lost 3 bases, and 4 bases stayed unmatched. CDR1 is SGHNT and CDR2 is YYREEE in the germline V gene (reference sequence). The CDR3 is made up of 15 amino acids.

The V and J genes are TRBV6-5 and TRBJ1-2, with TRBD1 matching 10 bases. The V gene end was trimmed by 7 bases and the J gene end by 5 bases; junction bases not matched to a gene: 10. CDR3 length equals 15 residues. The V gene's germline CDR1 is MNHEY and CDR2 SVGAGI. Here the CDR3 reads CASTQRGQGLYGYTF. In nucleotides, the CDR3 is TGTGCCAGCACCCAACGGGGACAGGGGCTATATGGCTACACCTTC.

CDR3 sequence: CASRRDRAYNEQFF. In DNA, the CDR3 is TGTGCCAGCCGCCGGGACAGGGCCTACAATGAGCAGTTCTTC. The chain carries TRBV19 and TRBJ2-1; 9 bases line up with TRBD1. Germline trimming cut 9 bases from V and 2 bases from J; bases unmatched to any gene: 5. This CDR3 spans 14 amino acids. Germline assignment: CDR1 LNHDA and CDR2 SQIVND (reference sequence).

The chain joins TRBV3-1 (or the pseudogene TRBV3-2) to TRBJ1-2, with a tentative D call TRBD1 (6 bases). Looked up from germline, CDR1 is LGHDT and CDR2 is YNNKEL (reference sequence). The CDR3 contains 14 residues. Trimming took 4 bases from V and 2 from J, leaving 11 bases between them. CDR3 region: CASSRSQGNYGYTF. The CDR3 DNA follows: TGTGCCAGCAGCCGGAGCCAGGGGAACTATGGCTACACCTTC.

This clone was seen at least ten times. It is likely a read error, because the conserved phenylalanine at the end of the CDR3 is missing. The DNA is left out, because the CDR3 cannot be placed on it with certainty; the CDR3 is given as TCRdb lists it. The chain is built from TRBV19 and TRBJ2-4; the DNA was not compared with TRBD2, the D call given in the table. The CDR3 contains 8 residues when both ends are counted. The germline V gene has CDR1 LNHDA and CDR2 SQIVND (reference sequence). The CDR3 here is CASSSRVL.

This clone was recorded once. The genes are TRBV29-1 and TRBJ2-7; 8 bases agree with TRBD1. The germline gives CDR1 SQVTM, CDR2 ANQGSEA. The V segment lost 5 bases and the J segment 3 bases; nucleotides outside the gene matches: 6. The CDR3 length is 13 residues. The CDR3 DNA follows: TGCAGCGTTCTCGGACAGGGTTACTACGAGCAGTACTTC. This codes for CSVLGQGYYEQYF.

This clone was counted between two and nine times. The chain employs TRBV6-5 and TRBJ1-2; 7 nucleotides align to TRBD1. CDR3 length equals 14 residues. Germline V gene lookup returns CDR1 MNHEY and CDR2 SVGAGI. V shed 5 bases, J shed 3 bases, and the junction held 6 bases outside the gene matches. In nucleotides, the CDR3 is TGTGCCAGCAGTCACGAGGGGGCTGACTATGGCTACACCTTC. Its protein product is CASSHEGADYGYTF.

This chain uses TRBV20-1 with TRBJ2-3; 9 bases map to TRBD2. This CDR3 contains 17 residues. V shed 6 bases and J 0 bases; nucleotides not matched to a gene: 13. Germline assignment: CDR1 DFQATT and CDR2 SNEGSKA (reference sequence). The CDR3 DNA reads as TGCAGTGCAAGTCCGGCTAGCGGGGTGGATAGCACAGATACGCAGTATTTT. Its protein product is CSASPASGVDSTDTQYF.